These T cell receptor beta chains were read from a single sample in a study of T cells in Graves' hyperthyroidism and ophthalmopathy. MiXCR was run by TCRdb on the multiplex PCR reads, yielding one entry per CDR3 protein. The sample has 460,000 or so distinct CDR3 sequences; about an eighth are singletons. Sequenced input: blood. The receptors shown here come from a woman between 18 and 30 years old with Graves' hyperthyroidism. The CDR3 runs from the conserved cysteine through the conserved F or W. The order of the fields is CDR3 DNA, CDR3 protein, V gene, CDR3 length, D gene, J gene, clone size. D genes are given only for firm matches. Part of the rows lack a size; the others show once, few, many or a class for expanded clones.

cdr3_nt: TGTGCCAGCAGCCACCCTAGCGGGAGGTGTTACGAGCAGTACTTC; cdr3_aa: CASSHPSGRCYEQYF; v_call: TRBV7-3; cdr3_length: 15; d_call: TRBD2; j_call: TRBJ2-7; clone_size: few
cdr3_nt: TGTGCCAGCAGTGTAAAGTATGAGCAGTTCTTC; cdr3_aa: CASSVKYEQFF; v_call: TRBV6-1; cdr3_length: 11; d_call: -; j_call: TRBJ2-1; clone_size: many
cdr3_nt: TGTGCCTGGAGGAAAGTGAGGACAGGGGGGTGGGTGGCCTATGGCTACACCTTC; cdr3_aa: CAWRKVRTGGWVAYGYTF; v_call: TRBV30; cdr3_length: 18; d_call: TRBD1; j_call: TRBJ1-2; clone_size: few
cdr3_nt: TGTGCCAGCAGGGCCTCGTGGCAGCAAGAGACCCAGTGCTTC; cdr3_aa: CASRASWQQETQCF; v_call: TRBV12-3/TRBV12-4; cdr3_length: 14; d_call: -; j_call: TRBJ2-5; clone_size: -
cdr3_nt: TGTGCCAGCAGCTTAGAAGGGAGGACAGTTTTTGGAGAGACCCAGTACTTC; cdr3_aa: CASSLEGRTVFGETQYF; v_call: TRBV11-2; cdr3_length: 17; d_call: -; j_call: TRBJ2-5; clone_size: -
cdr3_nt: TGTGCCAGCAGCTTTCCGTGGAAAGAGACCCAGTACTTC; cdr3_aa: CASSFPWKETQYF; v_call: TRBV11-2; cdr3_length: 13; d_call: -; j_call: TRBJ2-5; clone_size: many
cdr3_nt: TGTGCCAGCAGTTACAGTCCAGAGGCGGGGAAACTGTTTTTT; cdr3_aa: CASSYSPEAGKLFF; v_call: TRBV6-1; cdr3_length: 14; d_call: -; j_call: TRBJ1-4; clone_size: -
cdr3_nt: TGTGCCAGCAGCTTAAATGCCCGGGCCTACAATGAGCAGTTCTTC; cdr3_aa: CASSLNARAYNEQFF; v_call: TRBV7-7; cdr3_length: 15; d_call: -; j_call: TRBJ2-1; clone_size: few
cdr3_nt: TGTGCCAGCTCACGGCCGGGACAGGGATTCCCTCGTGGCGGCACTGAAGCTTTCTTT; cdr3_aa: CASSRPGQGFPRGGTEAFF; v_call: TRBV3-1; cdr3_length: 19; d_call: TRBD1; j_call: TRBJ1-1; clone_size: -
cdr3_nt: TGTGCCAGTACCCACCGGGGGACAGTGAGTAGCGGGGAGCTGTTTTTT; cdr3_aa: CASTHRGTVSSGELFF; v_call: TRBV19; cdr3_length: 16; d_call: -; j_call: TRBJ2-2; clone_size: many
cdr3_nt: TGTGCCAGCAGCTACCCTGGCCGCAATCGGGGCTATGGCTACACCTTC; cdr3_aa: CASSYPGRNRGYGYTF; v_call: TRBV5-6; cdr3_length: 16; d_call: -; j_call: TRBJ1-2; clone_size: -
cdr3_nt: TGCAGTGCTAGGAGCGGTTCTACCTACGAGCAGTACTTC; cdr3_aa: CSARSGSTYEQYF; v_call: TRBV20-1; cdr3_length: 13; d_call: -; j_call: TRBJ2-7; clone_size: many
cdr3_nt: TGTGCCATCATGTCGGCGATTAGCGGGAGTGCAGATACGCAGTATTTT; cdr3_aa: CAIMSAISGSADTQYF; v_call: TRBV10-3; cdr3_length: 16; d_call: TRBD2; j_call: TRBJ2-3; clone_size: few
cdr3_nt: TGTGCCAGCAGCTTAGATTTGCTGGGCAGGGGAACCAATCAGCCCCAGCATTTT; cdr3_aa: CASSLDLLGRGTNQPQHF; v_call: TRBV7-9; cdr3_length: 18; d_call: -; j_call: TRBJ1-5; clone_size: few
cdr3_nt: TGTGCCAGCATCGAAGGCGGGGGTAACACAGATACGCAGTATTTT; cdr3_aa: CASIEGGGNTDTQYF; v_call: TRBV2; cdr3_length: 15; d_call: TRBD2; j_call: TRBJ2-3; clone_size: many
cdr3_nt: TGTGCCAGCACCGTCCAGGGTGGTAATGAGCAGTTCTTC; cdr3_aa: CASTVQGGNEQFF; v_call: TRBV2; cdr3_length: 13; d_call: -; j_call: TRBJ2-1; clone_size: many
cdr3_nt: TGTGCCCCCGAGGCTAGCGGGAGAGTGGGGCCCTACGAGCAGTACTTC; cdr3_aa: CAPEASGRVGPYEQYF; v_call: TRBV24-1; cdr3_length: 16; d_call: TRBD2; j_call: TRBJ2-7; clone_size: many
cdr3_nt: TGTGCCAGCAGCCCTCACAGGGGCGGCCGCTCCTACAATGAGCAGTTCTTC; cdr3_aa: CASSPHRGGRSYNEQFF; v_call: TRBV7-3; cdr3_length: 17; d_call: TRBD1; j_call: TRBJ2-1; clone_size: -
cdr3_nt: TGCGCCAGCAGCCATAAAACAGGTGGTTCCTACGAGCAGTTCTTC; cdr3_aa: CASSHKTGGSYEQFF; v_call: TRBV4-1; cdr3_length: 15; d_call: -; j_call: TRBJ2-1; clone_size: -
cdr3_nt: TGTGCCAGCAGCTTAGCTTCAGGGGGACCGCCCCAGCATTTT; cdr3_aa: CASSLASGGPPQHF; v_call: TRBV7-9; cdr3_length: 14; d_call: TRBD1; j_call: TRBJ1-5; clone_size: many
cdr3_nt: TGTGCCAGCAGCGCCCGTGTCAGTTCGAACTATGGCTACACCTTC; cdr3_aa: CASSARVSSNYGYTF; v_call: TRBV7-9; cdr3_length: 15; d_call: -; j_call: TRBJ1-2; clone_size: -
cdr3_nt: TGCAGTGCCCGGAGGGCCAAGGTAGCCTATGAGCAGTTCTTC; cdr3_aa: CSARRAKVAYEQFF; v_call: TRBV20-1; cdr3_length: 14; d_call: -; j_call: TRBJ2-1; clone_size: few
cdr3_nt: TGCAGTGCCGGGACTGCGCAAAAAAACATTCAGTACTTC; cdr3_aa: CSAGTAQKNIQYF; v_call: TRBV20-1; cdr3_length: 13; d_call: -; j_call: TRBJ2-4; clone_size: -
cdr3_nt: TGTGCCAGCAGCTGGGGTGACTCCAATGAGCAGTTCTTC; cdr3_aa: CASSWGDSNEQFF; v_call: TRBV5-6; cdr3_length: 13; d_call: -; j_call: TRBJ2-1; clone_size: few
cdr3_nt: TGTGCCAGCAGTTTGCCTAGCGGGGTTTACAATGAGCAGTTCTTC; cdr3_aa: CASSLPSGVYNEQFF; v_call: TRBV27; cdr3_length: 15; d_call: TRBD2; j_call: TRBJ2-1; clone_size: many
cdr3_nt: TGTGCCAGCAGCCCTGGGGGTTCTGAAGCTTTCTTT; cdr3_aa: CASSPGGSEAFF; v_call: TRBV12-3/TRBV12-4; cdr3_length: 12; d_call: -; j_call: TRBJ1-1; clone_size: many
cdr3_nt: TGTGCCAGCAGACCGGGACTCGACACCGGGGAGCTGTTTTTT; cdr3_aa: CASRPGLDTGELFF; v_call: TRBV14; cdr3_length: 14; d_call: -; j_call: TRBJ2-2; clone_size: -
cdr3_nt: TGTGCCAGCAGAAGTAAGGATCTTAGCAATCAGCCCCAGCATTTT; cdr3_aa: CASRSKDLSNQPQHF; v_call: TRBV28; cdr3_length: 15; d_call: -; j_call: TRBJ1-5; clone_size: few
cdr3_nt: TGTGCCAGCAGTTACACTAGCGGGAGTATTGAGCAGTTCTTC; cdr3_aa: CASSYTSGSIEQFF; v_call: TRBV6-5; cdr3_length: 14; d_call: TRBD2; j_call: TRBJ2-1; clone_size: -
cdr3_nt: TGTGCCAGCAGTTGGACAGGAATTCATGGTGAAGCTTTCTTT; cdr3_aa: CASSWTGIHGEAFF; v_call: TRBV27; cdr3_length: 14; d_call: TRBD1; j_call: TRBJ1-1; clone_size: -
cdr3_nt: TGTGCCAGCAGTCCCCAAGGGGACGGTCCGGGCGAGCAGTACTTC; cdr3_aa: CASSPQGDGPGEQYF; v_call: TRBV2; cdr3_length: 15; d_call: -; j_call: TRBJ2-7; clone_size: many
cdr3_nt: TGTGCCAGCAGCGGACTAGCGGGAGGAATAGATACGCAGTATTTT; cdr3_aa: CASSGLAGGIDTQYF; v_call: TRBV11-3; cdr3_length: 15; d_call: TRBD2; j_call: TRBJ2-3; clone_size: many
cdr3_nt: TGTGCCAGCAGTTTATCGATTACGGGACCTGGGGAAAAACTGTTTTTT; cdr3_aa: CASSLSITGPGEKLFF; v_call: TRBV27; cdr3_length: 16; d_call: -; j_call: TRBJ1-4; clone_size: few